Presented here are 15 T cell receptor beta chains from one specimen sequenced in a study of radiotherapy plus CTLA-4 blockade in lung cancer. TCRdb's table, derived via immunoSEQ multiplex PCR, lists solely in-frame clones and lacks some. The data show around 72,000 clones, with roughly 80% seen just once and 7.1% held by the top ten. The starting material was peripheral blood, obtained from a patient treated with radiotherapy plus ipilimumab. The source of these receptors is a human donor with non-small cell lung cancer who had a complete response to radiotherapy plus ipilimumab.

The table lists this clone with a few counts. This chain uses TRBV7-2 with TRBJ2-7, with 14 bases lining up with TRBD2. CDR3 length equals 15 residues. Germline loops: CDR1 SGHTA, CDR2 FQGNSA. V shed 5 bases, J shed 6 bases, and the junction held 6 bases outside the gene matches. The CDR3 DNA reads TGTGCCAGCAGCCCGGGACTAGCGGGAGCGGGCGAGCAGTACGTC. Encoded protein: CASSPGLAGAGEQYV.

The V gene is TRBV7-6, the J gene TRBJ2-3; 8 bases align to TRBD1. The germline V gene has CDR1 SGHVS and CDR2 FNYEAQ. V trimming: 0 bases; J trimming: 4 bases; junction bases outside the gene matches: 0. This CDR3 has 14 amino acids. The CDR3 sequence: CASSLAGQADTQYF. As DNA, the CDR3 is TGTGCCAGCAGCTTAGCGGGACAGGCAGATACGCAGTATTTT. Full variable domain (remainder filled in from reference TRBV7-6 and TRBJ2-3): GAGVSQSPRYKVTKRGQDVALRCDPISGHVSLYWYRQALGQGPEFLTYFNYEAQQDKSGLPNDRFSAERPEGSISTLTIQRTEQRDSAMYRCASSLAGQADTQYFGPGTRLTVL.

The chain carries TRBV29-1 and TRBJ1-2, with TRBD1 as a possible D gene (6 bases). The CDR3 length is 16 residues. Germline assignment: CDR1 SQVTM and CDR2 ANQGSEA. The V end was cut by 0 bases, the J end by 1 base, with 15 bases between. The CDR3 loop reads CSVEEGLGGLNYGYTF. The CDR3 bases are TGCAGCGTTGAAGAAGGATTGGGGGGCCTTAACTATGGCTACACCTTC.

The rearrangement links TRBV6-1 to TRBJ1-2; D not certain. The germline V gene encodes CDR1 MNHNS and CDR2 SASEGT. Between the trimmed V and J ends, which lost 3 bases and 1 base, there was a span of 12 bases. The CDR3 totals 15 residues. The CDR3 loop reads CASSEQATYNYGYTF. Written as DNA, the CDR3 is TGTGCCAGCAGTGAGCAGGCGACCTATAACTATGGCTACACCTTC.

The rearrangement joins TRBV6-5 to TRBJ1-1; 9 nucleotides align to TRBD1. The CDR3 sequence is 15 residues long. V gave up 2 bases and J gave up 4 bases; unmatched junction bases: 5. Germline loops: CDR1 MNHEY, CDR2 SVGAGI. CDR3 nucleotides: TGTGCCAGCAGTTACCGACAGGGGGGGGGCACTGAAGCTTTCTTT. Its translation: CASSYRQGGGTEAFF.

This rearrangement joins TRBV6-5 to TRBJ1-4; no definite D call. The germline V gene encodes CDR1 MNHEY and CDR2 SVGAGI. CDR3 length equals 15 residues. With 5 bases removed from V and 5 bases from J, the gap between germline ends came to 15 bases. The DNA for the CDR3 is TGTGCCAGCAGTGGGAAGGCAGTCCTGAATGAAAAACTGTTTTTT. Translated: CASSGKAVLNEKLFF.

CDR3 residues: CASRSDREYQPQHF. The DNA of the CDR3 is TGTGCCAGCAGATCAGACAGGGAGTATCAGCCCCAGCATTTT. The V call is TRBV6-5, the J call TRBJ1-5, with TRBD1 identical over 7 bases. Germline V lookup: CDR1 MNHEY, CDR2 SVGAGI. Trimming took 6 bases from V and 5 from J; bases not matched to a gene: 7. CDR3 length: 14 residues.

CDR3 nucleotide sequence: TGTGCCAGCAGTTATGGGACAGGTCATATCCAGGAGACCCAGTACTTC. Amino acid sequence: CASSYGTGHIQETQYF. The chain joins TRBV6-5 to TRBJ2-5, with TRBD1 identical over 8 bases. The V segment lost 3 bases and the J segment 5 bases; nucleotides outside the gene matches: 11. CDR3 length: 16 amino acids. Germline CDR1 and CDR2: MNHEY and SVGAGI.

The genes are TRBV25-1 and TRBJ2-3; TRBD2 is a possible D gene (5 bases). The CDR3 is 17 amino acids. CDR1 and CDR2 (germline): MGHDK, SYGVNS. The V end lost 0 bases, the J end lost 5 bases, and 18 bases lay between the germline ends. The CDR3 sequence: CASSEYYIGWGEDTQYF. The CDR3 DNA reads TGTGCCAGCAGTGAATATTATATAGGGTGGGGAGAAGATACGCAGTATTTT.

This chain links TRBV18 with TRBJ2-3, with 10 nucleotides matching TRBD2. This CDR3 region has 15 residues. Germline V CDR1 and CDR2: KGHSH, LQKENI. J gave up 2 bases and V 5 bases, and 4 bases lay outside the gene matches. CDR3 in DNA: TGTGCCAGCTCAATACTAGCGGGAACCACAGATACGCAGTATTTT. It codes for CASSILAGTTDTQYF. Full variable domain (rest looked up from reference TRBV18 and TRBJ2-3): NAGVMQNPRHLVRRRGQEARLRCSPMKGHSHVYWYRQLPEEGLKFMVYLQKENIIDESGMPKERFSAEFPKEGPSILRIQQVVRGDSAAYFCASSILAGTTDTQYFGPGTRLTVL.

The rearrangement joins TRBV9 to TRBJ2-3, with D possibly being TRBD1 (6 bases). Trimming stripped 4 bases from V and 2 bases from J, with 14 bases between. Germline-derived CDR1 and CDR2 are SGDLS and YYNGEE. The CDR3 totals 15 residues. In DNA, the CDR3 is TGTGCCAGCAGCCCTAGAGGACAGATCACAGATACGCAGTATTTT. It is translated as CASSPRGQITDTQYF.

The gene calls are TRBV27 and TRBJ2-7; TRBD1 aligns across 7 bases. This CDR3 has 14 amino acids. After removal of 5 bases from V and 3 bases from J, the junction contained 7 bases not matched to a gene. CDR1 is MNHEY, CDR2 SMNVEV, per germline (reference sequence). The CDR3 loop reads CASSARQGYYEQYV. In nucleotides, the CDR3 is TGTGCCAGCAGTGCCAGACAGGGTTACTACGAGCAGTACGTC.

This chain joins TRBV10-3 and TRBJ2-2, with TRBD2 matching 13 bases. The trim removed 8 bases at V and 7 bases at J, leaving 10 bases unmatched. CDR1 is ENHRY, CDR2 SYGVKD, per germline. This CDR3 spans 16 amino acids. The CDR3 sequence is CAISPGLAGENGELFF. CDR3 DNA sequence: TGTGCCATCTCTCCCGGACTAGCGGGAGAGAACGGGGAGCTGTTTTTT.

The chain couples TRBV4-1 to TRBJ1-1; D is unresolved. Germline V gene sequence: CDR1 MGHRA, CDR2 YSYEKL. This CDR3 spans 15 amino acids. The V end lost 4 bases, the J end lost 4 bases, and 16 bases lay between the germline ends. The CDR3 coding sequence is TGCGCCAGCAGCCTTGAGGTGCCCCCAAGCACTGAAGCTTTCTTT. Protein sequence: CASSLEVPPSTEAFF.

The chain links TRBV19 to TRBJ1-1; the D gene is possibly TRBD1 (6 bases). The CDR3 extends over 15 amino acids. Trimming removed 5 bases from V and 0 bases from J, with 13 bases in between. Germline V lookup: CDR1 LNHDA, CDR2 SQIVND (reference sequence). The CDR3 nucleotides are TGTGCCAGTAGTCCCGGGGGGGCGGTGAACACTGAAGCTTTCTTT. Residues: CASSPGGAVNTEAFF.